These 20 T cell receptor beta chains were sequenced from one sample in a study of cytomegalovirus exposure and HLA in healthy donors. Here immunoSEQ multiplex PCR was the method, and the copy in TCRdb shows in-frame clones only, minus some. In the table there are about 73,000 clones, 85% to 95% of which are singletons. Sequenced sample: PBMCs. The receptors come from a man younger than 35 in good health and CMV-seronegative.

J is TRBJ1-1 and V is TRBV7-6; D is possibly TRBD1 (6 bases). The V gene lost 5 bases and the J gene lost 5 bases, with 9 bases spanning the gap. The CDR3 is made up of 12 amino acids. Germline lookup yields CDR1 SGHVS and CDR2 FNYEAQ. The CDR3 reads CASSQQGTEAFF. The CDR3 DNA reads TGTGCCAGCAGCCAACAGGGAACTGAAGCTTTCTTT.

The rearrangement joins TRBV19 to TRBJ2-2; 8 bases are shared with TRBD1. CDR1 is LNHDA and CDR2 is SQIVND in the germline V gene (reference sequence). This CDR3 comprises 13 residues. The junction had 2 bases not matched to a gene; V was cut back by 10 bases and J by 1 base. CDR3 sequence reads: CATDRGNTGELFF. CDR3 sequence (DNA): TGTGCCACCGACAGGGGGAACACCGGGGAGCTGTTTTTT. Using reference TRBV19 and TRBJ2-2 for the parts outside the CDR3, the full variable domain is DGGITQSPKYLFRKEGQNVTLSCEQNLNHDAMYWYRQDPGQGLRLIYYSQIVNDFQKGDIAEGYSVSREKKESFPLTVTSAQKNPTAFYLCATDRGNTGELFFGEGSRLTVL.

This chain connects TRBV19 to TRBJ1-1, with 8 bases that match TRBD1. Germline-derived CDR1 and CDR2 are LNHDA and SQIVND (reference sequence). Unmatched junction bases numbered 6, after V lost 3 bases and J lost 9 bases. The CDR3 spans 13 residues. CDR3 DNA: TGTGCCAGTAGTATCGACAGGGACAGGAAAGCTTTCTTT. This translates into CASSIDRDRKAFF. Variable domain in full (rest from reference TRBV19 and TRBJ1-1): DGGITQSPKYLFRKEGQNVTLSCEQNLNHDAMYWYRQDPGQGLRLIYYSQIVNDFQKGDIAEGYSVSREKKESFPLTVTSAQKNPTAFYLCASSIDRDRKAFFGQGTRLTVV.

CDR3 coding DNA: TGTGCCAGCAGTGAACTAAGGGACTTTTCTTCGGAGCTGTTTTTT. Translation gives CASSELRDFSSELFF. This chain uses TRBV6-1 with TRBJ2-2, with a possible D match to TRBD2 (6 bases). Trimming left V 2 bases short and J 10 bases short, with 17 bases between. CDR3 size: 15 residues. CDR1 and CDR2 from the germline V gene are MNHNS and SASEGT.

The chain links TRBV29-1 to TRBJ1-1, with D unclear. This CDR3 contains 11 residues. The germline V gene has CDR1 SQVTM and CDR2 ANQGSEA. Here the CDR3 DNA reads TGCAGTGGAGGTGAGGGCACTGAAGCTTTCTTT. As protein: CSGGEGTEAFF.

This chain joins TRBV11-3 and TRBJ2-5, with 7 bases matching TRBD2. Germline-derived CDR1 and CDR2 are SGHNT and YENEEA. The V and J ends lost 2 bases and 3 bases, in that order; junction bases with no gene match: 9. This CDR3 has 16 residues. CDR3 protein: CASSLSSGSGEETQYF. The CDR3 region has the DNA TGTGCCAGCAGCTTATCCTCGGGGAGCGGGGAAGAGACCCAGTACTTC.

The J gene is TRBJ1-4, the V gene TRBV27, with D possibly matching TRBD1 (6 bases). This CDR3 has 16 amino acids. Looked up from germline, CDR1 is MNHEY and CDR2 is SMNVEV (reference sequence). V was trimmed by 0 bases and J by 3 bases, leaving 11 bases between them. CDR3 amino acids: CASSLSGGPPNEKLFF. CDR3 coding DNA: TGTGCCAGCAGTTTATCAGGGGGACCACCTAATGAAAAACTGTTTTTT. Looking up the rest from reference TRBV27 and TRBJ1-4 gives the full variable domain: EAQVTQNPRYLITVTGKKLTVTCSQNMNHEYMSWYRQDPGLGLRQIYYSMNVEVTDKGDVPEGYKVSRKEKRNFPLILESPSPNQTSLYFCASSLSGGPPNEKLFFGSGTQLSVL.

The rearrangement joins TRBV11-2 to TRBJ1-1, with a tentative D call TRBD1 (6 bases). The CDR3 has 15 amino acids. Germline V gene sequence: CDR1 SGHAT, CDR2 FQNNGV. The ends were cut back, 1 base at V and 0 bases at J, with 9 bases in the middle. CDR3 coding DNA: TGTGCCAGCAGCTTAGTTACAGGGATGAACACTGAAGCTTTCTTT. Translating gives CASSLVTGMNTEAFF.

The CDR3 nucleotides are TGTGCCAGTAGTATATCAGGGCTGAGCAATCAGCCCCAGCATTTT. Its protein is CASSISGLSNQPQHF. The chain is built from TRBV19 and TRBJ1-5, with D possibly being TRBD1 (5 bases). V lost 2 bases, J lost 1 base, and 9 bases lay in between. This CDR3 region has 15 residues. Germline V gives CDR1 LNHDA, CDR2 SQIVND (reference sequence).

The rearrangement joins TRBV2 to TRBJ1-6; 9 bases are shared with TRBD1. Germline CDR1 SNHLY, CDR2 FYNNEI. V shed 4 bases and J 0 bases; nucleotides not matched to a gene: 7. This CDR3 has 18 amino acids. CDR3 sequence (DNA): TGTGCCAGCAGTGCCTCCCGGACAGGGGCCTCCTATAATTCACCCCTCCACTTT. Protein product: CASSASRTGASYNSPLHF.

This chain links TRBV7-6 with TRBJ2-3; 14 nucleotides align to TRBD2. The germline V gene has CDR1 SGHVS and CDR2 FNYEAQ. V lost 1 base, J lost 2 bases, and 8 bases stayed unmatched. CDR3 length: 19 amino acids. CDR3 in amino acids: CASSLDRTSGGSPTDTQYF. DNA of the CDR3: TGTGCCAGCAGCTTAGATCGGACTAGCGGGGGGTCTCCCACAGATACGCAGTATTTT.

The chain is built from TRBV6-1 and TRBJ1-1, with D perhaps matching TRBD1 (6 bases). The CDR3 totals 13 residues. V gave up 4 bases and J gave up 3 bases, with 9 bases separating them. Germline CDR1 reads MNHNS; CDR2 reads SASEGT. CDR3 DNA: TGTGCCAGCAGTGTACAGGGCTACACTGAAGCTTTCTTT. Its protein is CASSVQGYTEAFF.

This chain connects TRBV5-1 to TRBJ1-1, with 8 bases identical to TRBD1. Germline loops: CDR1 SGHRS, CDR2 YFSETQ. The V segment lost 6 bases and the J segment 11 bases; nucleotides outside the gene matches: 12. The CDR3 extends over 13 amino acids. CDR3 in DNA: TGCGCCAGCACCCTTGATCGACAGGGGCACGCTTTCTTT. This gives the protein CASTLDRQGHAFF.

This sequence joins TRBV4-3 and TRBJ1-4; D gene ambiguous. Germline V gives CDR1 LGHNA, CDR2 YSLEER. Deletions cut 4 bases from V and 3 bases from J, with 12 bases between. The length of the CDR3 is 15 residues. The CDR3 DNA follows: TGCGCCAGCAGCCTCTCAGTTCCAGCTAATGAAAAACTGTTTTTT. Protein product: CASSLSVPANEKLFF.

The V and J genes are TRBV28 and TRBJ2-2, with TRBD1 matching over 9 bases. The CDR3 is 16 residues long. The V gene end was trimmed by 6 bases and the J gene end by 2 bases; junction bases not matched to a gene: 7. Per germline, CDR1 MDHEN and CDR2 SYDVKM. Here the CDR3 reads CASSQRGQGNTGELFF. The CDR3 DNA is TGTGCCAGCAGCCAACGGGGACAGGGAAACACCGGGGAGCTGTTTTTT.

Here the CDR3 DNA reads TGTGCCAGTAGTATCGACGGGGGGTATGTGTGGGGAAACACCATATATTTT. It codes for CASSIDGGYVWGNTIYF. The chain combines TRBV19 with TRBJ1-3, with a weak D call TRBD1 (5 bases). Trimming cost V 3 bases and J 4 bases, with 19 bases left between them. The V gene's germline CDR1 is LNHDA and CDR2 SQIVND (reference sequence). The CDR3 spans 17 residues.

The chain recombines TRBV19 with TRBJ1-2; TRBD1 aligns across 9 bases. The V segment lost 4 bases and the J segment 2 bases; nucleotides outside the gene matches: 11. CDR3 size: 17 residues. Germline CDR1 LNHDA, CDR2 SQIVND (reference sequence). CDR3 protein: CASSTGQGIPLNYGYTF. CDR3 in DNA: TGTGCCAGTAGTACTGGACAGGGGATCCCCCTAAACTATGGCTACACCTTC.

The chain joins TRBV5-1 to TRBJ2-4; TRBD2 is a possible D gene (5 bases). V was cut by 0 bases and J by 2 bases, with 21 bases left in between. CDR1 and CDR2 from the germline V gene are SGHRS and YFSETQ. The CDR3 sequence is 19 residues long. The CDR3 bases are TGCGCCAGCAGCTTGGGAGGGCGTAATATTGGGATGTCCAAAAACATTCAGTACTTC. Residues: CASSLGGRNIGMSKNIQYF. Full variable domain (outside the CDR3, taken from reference TRBV5-1 and TRBJ2-4): KAGVTQTPRYLIKTRGQQVTLSCSPISGHRSVSWYQQTPGQGLQFLFEYFSETQRNKGNFPGRFSGRQFSNSRSEMNVSTLELGDSALYLCASSLGGRNIGMSKNIQYFGAGTRLSVL.

The chain has TRBV6-4 and TRBJ1-6; 11 bases match TRBD1. Germline V gene sequence: CDR1 MRHNA, CDR2 SNTAGT. V lost 5 bases, J lost 9 bases, and 3 bases stayed unmatched. The CDR3 extends over 14 amino acids. Here the CDR3 DNA reads TGTGCCAGCAGTACCGGGACAGGGGGTTCACCCCTCCACTTT. It yields the protein CASSTGTGGSPLHF.

The V call is TRBV2, the J call TRBJ1-1, with D uncertain. V dropped 4 bases and J dropped 7 bases, with 13 bases sitting between them. Germline V gives CDR1 SNHLY, CDR2 FYNNEI. This CDR3 is 13 amino acids long. CDR3 loop: CASSASEHLEAFF. The CDR3 coding sequence is TGTGCCAGCAGTGCGTCAGAACATCTTGAAGCTTTCTTT.